The 25 T cell receptor beta chains in this list originate from one sample, sequenced in a study of cytomegalovirus exposure and HLA in healthy donors. The PCR used 60 Vbeta and 13 Jbeta primers. The data were produced by immunoSEQ multiplex PCR, yet TCRdb's version contains in-frame clones alone and is incomplete. The sample holds 150,000 to 200,000 clones, 70% to 90% seen once. The sequenced material came from PBMCs. These receptors were obtained from a woman younger than 45 in good health and CMV-seronegative.

This clone has only one observation. The V call is TRBV18, the J call TRBJ1-4; D is possibly TRBD1 (6 bases). The CDR3 runs 16 residues. Germline V gene data show CDR1 as KGHSH and CDR2 as LQKENI. Trimming shortened V by 3 bases and J by 0 bases, and 11 bases separated the two germline ends. The CDR3 reads CASSPWDIATNEKLFF. The CDR3 bases are TGTGCCAGCTCACCGTGGGACATCGCAACTAATGAAAAACTGTTTTTT.

V gene TRBV6-6 combines with J gene TRBJ1-1, with D unclear. Trimming cost V 6 bases and J 7 bases, with 9 bases left between them. The CDR3 is 11 residues long. The germline gives CDR1 MNHNY, CDR2 SVGAGI (reference sequence). CDR3 in DNA: TGTGCCAGCAGACCCGAGGGTGAAGCTTTCTTT. This translates into CASRPEGEAFF.

The chain links TRBV2 to TRBJ2-2; 7 bases map to TRBD1. Germline-derived CDR1 and CDR2 are SNHLY and FYNNEI. Trimming removed 6 bases from V and 9 bases from J; junction bases left unmatched: 7. This CDR3 region has 13 residues. CDR3 loop: CASSREQGRELFF. In DNA form, the CDR3 reads TGTGCCAGCAGCCGAGAACAGGGGCGGGAGCTGTTTTTT. Filled out from reference TRBV2 and TRBJ2-2, the complete variable domain reads EPEVTQTPSHQVTQMGQEVILRCVPISNHLYFYWYRQILGQKVEFLVSFYNNEISEKSEIFDDQFSVERPDGSNFTLKIRSTKLEDSAMYFCASSREQGRELFFGEGSRLTVL.

The chain is built from TRBV18 and TRBJ1-2; TRBD1 aligns across 10 bases. The CDR3 loop spans 14 amino acids. J lost 7 bases, V lost 4 bases, and 6 bases had no gene match. The germline V gene has CDR1 KGHSH and CDR2 LQKENI. CDR3 nucleotide sequence: TGTGCCAGCTCACAGCCGGGACAGGGGTTTGGCTACACCTTC. Residues: CASSQPGQGFGYTF. Based on the CDR3 plus reference TRBV18 and TRBJ1-2, the full variable domain is NAGVMQNPRHLVRRRGQEARLRCSPMKGHSHVYWYRQLPEEGLKFMVYLQKENIIDESGMPKERFSAEFPKEGPSILRIQQVVRGDSAAYFCASSQPGQGFGYTFGSGTRLTVV.

The chain links TRBV28 to TRBJ1-5, with 7 bases matching TRBD1. Germline-derived CDR1 and CDR2 are MDHEN and SYDVKM. The CDR3 sequence is 14 residues long. J was trimmed by 6 bases and V by 7 bases; bases with no gene match: 9. The CDR3 nucleotides are TGTGCCAGCAACCCACAGGGGCAGGGTCAGCCCCAGCATTTT. This sequence encodes CASNPQGQGQPQHF.

This sequence joins TRBV27 and TRBJ2-7; possibly TRBD1 for D (6 bases). V was cut by 5 bases and J by 6 bases, with 14 bases left in between. The CDR3 is made up of 13 amino acids. Germline V gives CDR1 MNHEY, CDR2 SMNVEV (reference sequence). CDR3 residues: CASSLGTGSEQYF. CDR3 in DNA: TGTGCCAGCAGTCTCGGAACAGGGAGCGAGCAGTACTTC.

The rearrangement links TRBV9 to TRBJ2-7, with 8 positions matching TRBD2. The CDR3 spans 15 residues. The germline CDR1 and CDR2 sequences are SGDLS and YYNGEE. J gave up 1 base and V 3 bases, and 6 bases lay outside the gene matches. The CDR3 bases are TGTGCCAGCAGCGCCTTAGCGGGGTTATCCTACGAGCAGTACTTC. This codes for CASSALAGLSYEQYF.

The chain couples TRBV2 to TRBJ2-3, with TRBD2 identical over 14 bases. There are 15 residues in the CDR3. CDR1 SNHLY and CDR2 FYNNEI come from the germline V gene. V shed 7 bases, J shed 6 bases, and the junction held 6 bases outside the gene matches. The CDR3: CASNSWTSGGDTQYF. In DNA, the CDR3 is TGTGCCAGCAATTCTTGGACTAGCGGGGGGGATACGCAGTATTTT.

The rearrangement joins TRBV7-9 to TRBJ2-3; a possible D gene is TRBD1 (6 bases). Germline assignment: CDR1 SEHNR and CDR2 FQNEAQ (reference sequence). This CDR3 has 16 amino acids. Trimming shortened V by 0 bases and J by 2 bases, and 12 bases separated the two germline ends. The CDR3 is CASSLAGQGYTDTQYF. The DNA for the CDR3 is TGTGCCAGCAGCTTAGCTGGGCAGGGGTACACAGATACGCAGTATTTT.

This clone was recorded a few times. The chain carries TRBV19 and TRBJ1-4; no clear D gene. The CDR3 has 14 residues. V lost 5 bases and J 4 bases, leaving 11 bases between the germline ends. The germline CDR1 and CDR2 sequences are LNHDA and SQIVND (reference sequence). DNA for the CDR3: TGTGCCAGTAGTCCTCGGAGGAGTAATGAAAAACTGTTTTTT. It specifies CASSPRRSNEKLFF.

On this clone itself: This sample also contains other DNA sequences that code for the same CDR3. The rearrangement links TRBV5-1 to TRBJ1-2; the match to TRBD1 covers 7 bases. V shed 2 bases and J 0 bases; nucleotides not matched to a gene: 1. The CDR3 spans 14 residues. Germline CDR1 reads SGHRS; CDR2 reads YFSETQ. The CDR3 reads CASSLDRANYGYTF. CDR3 DNA sequence: TGCGCCAGCAGCTTAGACAGGGCTAACTATGGCTACACCTTC.

The chain uses TRBV28 and TRBJ2-6; TRBD1 matches 7 bases. The V gene end was trimmed by 4 bases and the J gene end by 4 bases; junction bases not matched to a gene: 13. Germline V gene sequence: CDR1 MDHEN, CDR2 SYDVKM. This CDR3 contains 18 residues. DNA for the CDR3: TGTGCCAGCAGTTGGGCTAGGGACAGCCTTACGGGGGCCAACGTCCTGACTTTC. Protein sequence: CASSWARDSLTGANVLTF. Full variable domain (outside the CDR3, taken from reference TRBV28 and TRBJ2-6): DVKVTQSSRYLVKRTGEKVFLECVQDMDHENMFWYRQDPGLGLRLIYFSYDVKMKEKGDIPEGYSVSREKKERFSLILESASTNQTSMYLCASSWARDSLTGANVLTFGAGSRLTVL.

In DNA form, the CDR3 reads TGCGCCAGCAGCCAAGACACTCTTGGGGGGGGTCGGGACCCCGGCTACACCTTC. This codes for CASSQDTLGGGRDPGYTF. V is TRBV4-3 and J is TRBJ1-2, with TRBD1 as a possible D gene (5 bases). CDR3 length: 18 amino acids. V shed 0 bases and J shed 8 bases, with 25 bases lying between them. Germline-derived CDR1 and CDR2 are LGHNA and YSLEER.

This clone was observed once. V and J are TRBV19 and TRBJ2-3; TRBD2 might be the D (5 bases). Deletions cut 6 bases from V and 6 bases from J, with 10 bases between. Looked up from germline, CDR1 is LNHDA and CDR2 is SQIVND (reference sequence). This CDR3 comprises 12 residues. The CDR3 protein is CASSRRTDTQYF. As DNA, the CDR3 is TGTGCCAGTAGCCGACGGACTGATACGCAGTATTTT. Full variable domain (missing parts from reference TRBV19 and TRBJ2-3): DGGITQSPKYLFRKEGQNVTLSCEQNLNHDAMYWYRQDPGQGLRLIYYSQIVNDFQKGDIAEGYSVSREKKESFPLTVTSAQKNPTAFYLCASSRRTDTQYFGPGTRLTVL.

The V gene is TRBV10-1, the J gene TRBJ1-1; D is ambiguous. With 9 bases removed from V and 1 base from J, the gap between germline ends came to 9 bases. The CDR3 contains 12 residues. CDR1 and CDR2 (germline): WNHNN, SYGVQD (reference sequence). The CDR3 sequence: CASMGPNTEAFF. The DNA of the CDR3 is TGCGCCAGTATGGGCCCGAACACTGAAGCTTTCTTT.

This clone appeared once. The gene calls are TRBV6-1 and TRBJ2-3; D might be TRBD2 (6 bases). The CDR3 is 16 amino acids. Germline CDR1 MNHNS, CDR2 SASEGT. Trimming removed 3 bases at V and 2 bases at J, with 15 bases between. The CDR3 here is CASSEDWRGHTDTQYF. For the CDR3, the DNA is TGTGCCAGCAGTGAGGACTGGCGGGGTCACACAGATACGCAGTATTTT.

This chain uses TRBV7-7 with TRBJ2-5; 11 bases are shared with TRBD2. The CDR3 extends over 14 amino acids. V lost 6 bases to trimming and J lost 4 bases; unmatched junction nucleotides: 4. CDR1 is SSHAT and CDR2 is FNYEAQ in the germline V gene (reference sequence). The CDR3: CASSPGTSGETQYF. Written as DNA, the CDR3 is TGTGCCAGCAGTCCCGGGACTAGCGGAGAGACCCAGTACTTC.

The chain employs TRBV6-5 and TRBJ2-7; 7 bases map to TRBD2. Germline lookup yields CDR1 MNHEY and CDR2 SVGAGI. The CDR3 is 13 residues long. Trimming at V came to 4 bases and at J to 2 bases, leaving 2 bases not matched to a gene. The CDR3 DNA reads as TGTGCCAGCAGTTCCAGCGGGACCTACGAGCAGTACTTC. Translating gives CASSSSGTYEQYF.

The V call is TRBV6-1, the J call TRBJ1-1; D is unclear. The CDR3 consists of 12 residues. V dropped 3 bases and J dropped 10 bases, with 12 bases sitting between them. Germline CDR1 MNHNS, CDR2 SASEGT. CDR3 nucleotides: TGTGCCAGCAGTGATCTTGCGCAACGAGCTTTCTTT. Translated: CASSDLAQRAFF.

This clone was counted a single time. This chain joins TRBV13 and TRBJ1-4, with D possibly matching TRBD1 (6 bases). CDR1 and CDR2 from the germline V gene are PRHDT and FYEKMQ (reference sequence). Trimming removed 5 bases at V and 8 bases at J, with 15 bases between. CDR3 length: 14 amino acids. The CDR3 sequence is CASSPRGPGEKLFF. The DNA of the CDR3 is TGTGCCAGCAGCCCGCGGGGGCCGGGGGAAAAACTGTTTTTT.

A single count supports this clone. The J gene is TRBJ2-7, the V gene TRBV19, with 9 bases identical to TRBD2. Germline V CDR1 and CDR2: LNHDA, SQIVND (reference sequence). J gave up 2 bases and V 1 base, and 3 bases lay outside the gene matches. The CDR3 loop spans 15 amino acids. Here the CDR3 reads CASSIGLADAYEQYF. CDR3 DNA sequence: TGTGCCAGTAGTATAGGACTAGCGGACGCCTACGAGCAGTACTTC.

This clone was seen more than once but under ten times. V usage is TRBV7-9 and J usage is TRBJ2-1; 10 nucleotides align to TRBD1. Germline trimming cut 3 bases from V and 4 bases from J; bases unmatched to any gene: 6. Germline V gene sequence: CDR1 SEHNR, CDR2 FQNEAQ (reference sequence). This CDR3 has 16 residues. CDR3 amino acids: CASSFTGTGEYNEQFF. The CDR3 nucleotides read TGTGCCAGCAGCTTCACCGGGACAGGGGAATACAATGAGCAGTTCTTC.

The chain couples TRBV7-3 to TRBJ2-3, with 9 positions matching TRBD1. The length of the CDR3 is 19 residues. With 5 bases clipped from V and 0 bases from J, the junction kept 15 bases outside the gene matches. CDR1 and CDR2 from the germline V gene are SGHTA and FQGTGA. The CDR3 DNA reads TGTGCCAGCAGCCCTACAGGGGGCGTCGGGGCACGAAGCACAGATACGCAGTATTTT. It translates to CASSPTGGVGARSTDTQYF.

The J gene is TRBJ2-2, the V gene TRBV27; D might be TRBD1 (5 bases). Germline CDR1 is MNHEY and CDR2 is SMNVEV (reference sequence). V shed 4 bases and J shed 5 bases, with 14 bases lying between them. The CDR3 loop spans 15 amino acids. The CDR3 loop reads CASSYPGMRTGELFF. In nucleotides, the CDR3 is TGTGCCAGCAGTTATCCAGGGATGAGGACCGGGGAGCTGTTTTTT.

The table lists this clone with a count of one. The CDR3 protein is CSVEQGALYEQFF. The DNA of the CDR3 is TGCAGCGTTGAACAGGGGGCTCTCTATGAGCAGTTCTTC. The V call is TRBV29-1, the J call TRBJ2-1, with 8 bases fitting TRBD1. Germline CDR1 SQVTM, CDR2 ANQGSEA. The CDR3 sequence is 13 residues long. J was trimmed by 8 bases and V by 2 bases; bases with no gene match: 5.